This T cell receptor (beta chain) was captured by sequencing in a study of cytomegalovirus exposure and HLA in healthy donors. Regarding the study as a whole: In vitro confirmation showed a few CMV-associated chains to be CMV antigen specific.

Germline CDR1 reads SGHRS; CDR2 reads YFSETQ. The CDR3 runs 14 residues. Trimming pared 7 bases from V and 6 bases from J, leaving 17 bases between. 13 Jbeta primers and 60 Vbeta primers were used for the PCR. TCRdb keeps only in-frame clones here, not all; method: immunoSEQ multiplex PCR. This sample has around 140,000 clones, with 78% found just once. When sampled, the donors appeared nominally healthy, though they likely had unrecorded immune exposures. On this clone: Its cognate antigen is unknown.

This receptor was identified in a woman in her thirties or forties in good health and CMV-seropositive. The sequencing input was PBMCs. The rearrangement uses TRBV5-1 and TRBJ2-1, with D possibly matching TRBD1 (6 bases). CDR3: CASLDGRGGNEQFF. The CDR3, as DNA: TGCGCCAGCCTCGACGGCAGGGGTGGCAATGAGCAGTTCTTC.